This paragraph covers one T cell receptor (beta chain) sequence. Clones were sequenced by immunoSEQ multiplex PCR, and TCRdb holds only the in-frame ones, with some missing. The sample shows about 25,000 clones, approximately 83% of them seen only once. The ends lost 5 bases at V and 1 base at J; junction bases unmatched: 6. Germline V CDR1 and CDR2: MDHEN, SYDVKM. The CDR3 is made up of 15 amino acids. The sample is drawn from a study of blood T cell repertoires in COVID-19. The receptor comes from a human donor in a cohort sampled during active COVID-19. The rearrangement uses TRBV28 and TRBJ2-7; 9 bases align to TRBD2. Sequenced material: peripheral blood. CDR3 in amino acids: CASSLGTSSSYEQYF. The CDR3, as DNA: TGTGCCAGCAGTCTGGGGACTAGCAGTTCCTACGAGCAGTACTTC.